This T cell receptor (beta chain) is from a study of blood T cells in healthy people across ages. It was with a sample-barcoded 5' primer and a J-beta primer mix that a second PCR of about 6 to 11 cycles was run. TCRdb re-called the 5' RACE reads through MiXCR, storing one row per CDR3 protein. The repertoire consists of about 800,000 distinct CDR3 sequences, with approximately 25% occurring once and the leading ten covering under 4.5%. From germline, CDR1 is DFQATT and CDR2 SNEGSKA (reference sequence). This CDR3 has 15 residues. V was cut by 3 bases and J by 0 bases, with 15 bases left in between. These data also featured in a second study, about T cells of mothers and their children. As that report states: The extracted RNA was employed in its entirety for cDNA synthesis, at roughly 1.5 ug per 15 ul.

The material sequenced was blood. The V and J genes are TRBV20-1 and TRBJ2-7; no clear D gene. The origin of this receptor is a boy aged 5-17 years in good health. As DNA, the CDR3 is TGCAGTGCTAGGCCCTCGGCGGTAAGCTCCTACGAGCAGTACTTC. Translating gives CSARPSAVSSYEQYF.